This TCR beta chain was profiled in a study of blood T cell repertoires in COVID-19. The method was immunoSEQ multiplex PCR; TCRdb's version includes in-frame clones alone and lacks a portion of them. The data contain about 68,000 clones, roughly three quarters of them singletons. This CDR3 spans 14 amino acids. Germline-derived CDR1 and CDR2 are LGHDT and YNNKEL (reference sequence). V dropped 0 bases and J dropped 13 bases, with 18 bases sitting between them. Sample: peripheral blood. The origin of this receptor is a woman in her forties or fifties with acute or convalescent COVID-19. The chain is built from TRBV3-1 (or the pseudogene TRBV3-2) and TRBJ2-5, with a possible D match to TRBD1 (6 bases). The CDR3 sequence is CASSQDLGGRVGYF. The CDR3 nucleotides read TGTGCCAGCAGCCAAGATCTTGGGGGCAGGGTGGGGTACTTC.